The rows below give T cell receptor beta chains drawn from one sample of a study of blood T cell repertoires in COVID-19. The repertoire was sequenced with immunoSEQ multiplex PCR; TCRdb's copy has only in-frame clones and lacks some. The sample has 650,000 to 800,000 clones; over 80% are singletons. The sample was peripheral blood. The receptor source for this set is a woman between 18 and 30 years old with acute or convalescent COVID-19. CDR3s include the opening cysteine and the closing phenylalanine or tryptophan. D genes are given only for firm matches. Some rows have no size entry. The others give once, few or many, or a class for an expanded clone.

j_gene,d_gene,abundance,v_gene,CDR3aa,CDR3nt
TRBJ1-1,-,few,TRBV7-2,CAIDRPNGATEAFF,TGTGCCATTGACAGACCTAATGGGGCCACTGAAGCTTTCTTT
TRBJ1-1,-,-,TRBV12-3/TRBV12-4,CASSLGAGTEAFF,TGTGCCAGCAGTTTGGGCGCAGGGACAGAAGCTTTCTTT
TRBJ1-1,-,-,TRBV6-6,CASTSIGLDSPEAFF,TGTGCCAGCACTTCCATAGGGCTCGACAGTCCTGAAGCTTTCTTT
TRBJ2-7,-,-,TRBV3-1/TRBV3-2,CASSQGLVRGSYEQYF,TGTGCCAGCAGCCAAGGTCTCGTGCGGGGCTCCTACGAGCAGTACTTC
TRBJ2-2,-,-,TRBV29-1,CSVEVEVGTGELFF,TGCAGCGTTGAGGTGGAGGTTGGAACCGGGGAGCTGTTTTTT
TRBJ2-6,-,-,TRBV4-1,CASSSKGDGANVLTF,TGCGCCAGCAGCAGTAAGGGGGATGGCGCCAACGTCCTGACTTTC
TRBJ2-7,-,-,TRBV25-1,CASSELGSYEQYF,TGTGCCAGCAGTGAACTCGGGAGTTACGAGCAGTACTTC
TRBJ2-3,-,-,TRBV6-4,CASSDFPRPFTDTQYF,TGTGCCAGCAGTGACTTCCCGCGTCCCTTCACAGATACGCAGTATTTT
TRBJ1-1,TRBD1,few,TRBV29-1,CSVEDLRGLEAFF,TGCAGCGTTGAAGATCTTAGGGGGCTTGAAGCTTTCTTT
TRBJ2-5,-,-,TRBV5-5,CASSPATGGGKTQYF,TGTGCCAGCAGCCCTGCGACGGGGGGCGGGAAGACCCAGTACTTC
TRBJ2-1,TRBD2,-,TRBV9,CASSVGLGGGAENEQFF,TGTGCCAGCAGCGTCGGGCTCGGCGGGGGGGCCGAAAATGAGCAGTTCTTC
TRBJ2-7,-,once,TRBV5-5,CASSPRDYEQYF,TGTGCCAGCAGCCCCCGGGACTACGAGCAGTACTTC
TRBJ2-7,TRBD1,-,TRBV2,CASSVQPGQGGEQYF,TGTGCCAGCAGTGTTCAGCCGGGACAGGGAGGAGAGCAGTACTTC
TRBJ2-5,-,-,TRBV7-9,CASSLDLATQETQYF,TGTGCCAGCAGCTTAGACCTAGCTACTCAAGAGACCCAGTACTTC
TRBJ2-2,TRBD1,-,TRBV13,CASSLGQAGELFF,TGTGCCAGCAGCTTGGGACAGGCCGGGGAGCTGTTTTTT
TRBJ2-5,TRBD2,-,TRBV9,CASSVGGTSEGLETQYF,TGTGCCAGCAGCGTAGGAGGGACTAGCGAGGGACTAGAGACCCAGTACTTC
TRBJ1-2,-,-,TRBV3-1/TRBV3-2,CASSQEFTAPNYGYTF,TGTGCCAGCAGCCAAGAATTTACAGCCCCTAACTATGGCTACACCTTC
TRBJ2-1,-,few,TRBV21-1,CASSKFSGRGYNEQFF,TGTGCCAGCAGCAAATTTTCGGGCAGGGGATACAATGAGCAGTTCTTC
TRBJ1-2,-,-,TRBV28,CAILKSNYGYTF,TGTGCCATTTTAAAGAGCAACTATGGCTACACCTTC
TRBJ2-3,-,many,TRBV6-2/TRBV6-3,CASSTRISDPDTQYF,TGTGCCAGCAGCACCAGGATTAGCGACCCAGATACGCAGTATTTT
TRBJ1-1,TRBD1,-,TRBV7-9,CASSLEQGAVYGEAFF,TGTGCCAGCAGCTTAGAACAGGGGGCTGTGTACGGTGAAGCTTTCTTT
TRBJ1-1,TRBD1,-,TRBV2,CASGDRSLNTEAFF,TGTGCCAGCGGGGACAGGAGCTTGAACACTGAAGCTTTCTTT
TRBJ2-7,-,once,TRBV7-9,CASSFVTKGKPSYEQYF,TGTGCCAGCAGCTTCGTTACGAAGGGGAAACCCTCCTACGAGCAGTACTTC
TRBJ2-7,TRBD2,-,TRBV7-2,CASSFRLAGEQYF,TGTGCCAGCAGCTTCCGTCTAGCGGGGGAGCAGTACTTC
TRBJ2-2,-,-,TRBV19,CASINQGWSGELFF,TGTGCCAGTATCAATCAGGGGTGGTCCGGGGAGCTGTTTTTT
TRBJ2-6,-,-,TRBV5-1,CASSSGHPSGANVLTF,TGCGCCAGCAGCTCGGGACACCCTTCTGGGGCCAACGTCCTGACTTTC
TRBJ2-7,TRBD2,-,TRBV30,CAWSVQTSGGAGEQYF,TGTGCCTGGAGTGTACAGACTAGCGGGGGGGCCGGCGAGCAGTACTTC
TRBJ2-7,TRBD1,-,TRBV9,CASSVGQGRSYEQYF,TGTGCCAGCAGCGTAGGACAGGGGCGCTCCTACGAGCAGTACTTC
TRBJ1-2,-,once,TRBV10-3,CAISAGYGYTF,TGTGCCATCAGTGCGGGGTATGGCTACACCTTC
TRBJ1-2,-,-,TRBV6-1,CASSEAGGYGYTF,TGTGCCAGCAGTGAAGCGGGGGGCTATGGCTACACCTTC
TRBJ2-7,TRBD2,once,TRBV7-2,CASSPISGVYEQYF,TGTGCCAGCAGCCCAATTAGCGGGGTGTACGAGCAGTACTTC
TRBJ1-6,-,-,TRBV6-5,CASSYSRSSYNSPLHF,TGTGCCAGCAGTTACTCGCGGAGCTCCTATAATTCACCCCTCCACTTT
TRBJ2-5,TRBD2,-,TRBV19,CASIRLAGQETQYF,TGTGCCAGTATAAGACTAGCGGGACAAGAGACCCAGTACTTC
TRBJ2-1,-,-,TRBV4-1,CASSQDSGAGEQFF,TGCGCCAGCAGCCAAGATTCAGGGGCTGGGGAGCAGTTCTTC
TRBJ2-7,TRBD1,-,TRBV7-3,CASSLSGTGFYEQYF,TGTGCCAGCAGCTTAAGCGGGACAGGGTTCTACGAGCAGTACTTC
TRBJ1-2,-,-,TRBV29-1,CSVEGSGENYGYTF,TGCAGCGTTGAAGGGTCAGGGGAAAACTATGGCTACACCTTC
TRBJ2-3,TRBD2,-,TRBV5-1,CASFSGGGATDTQYF,TGCGCCAGCTTCAGTGGCGGGGGGGCAACAGATACGCAGTATTTT
TRBJ1-1,-,-,TRBV6-5,CASSPRDSLRAFF,TGTGCCAGCAGCCCCCGGGACTCTTTGAGAGCTTTCTTT
TRBJ2-2,TRBD1,-,TRBV7-3,CASSLRGQGPGELFF,TGTGCCAGCAGCTTAAGGGGACAGGGGCCCGGGGAGCTGTTTTTT
TRBJ1-3,TRBD1,-,TRBV2,CASSGPQGHYSGNTIYF,TGTGCCAGCAGTGGGCCACAGGGGCACTACTCTGGAAACACCATATATTTT
TRBJ2-1,-,-,TRBV7-6,CASSLKALALNEQFF,TGTGCCAGCAGCTTAAAGGCGCTAGCCCTCAATGAGCAGTTCTTC
TRBJ2-7,-,-,TRBV14,CASSQGGHYEQYF,TGTGCCAGCAGCCAAGGGGGCCACTACGAGCAGTACTTC
TRBJ1-1,TRBD1,-,TRBV7-9,CASSPDRPIITEAFF,TGTGCCAGCAGCCCGGACAGGCCTATTATCACTGAAGCTTTCTTT
TRBJ1-5,-,-,TRBV27,CASSGGGRNQPQHF,TGTGCCAGCAGTGGGGGGGGGCGCAATCAGCCCCAGCATTTT
TRBJ1-5,-,-,TRBV30,CAWSTGNLGQPQHF,TGTGCCTGGAGTACCGGGAACTTGGGTCAGCCCCAGCATTTT
TRBJ2-7,TRBD1,-,TRBV15,CATSKTGTYEQYF,TGTGCCACCAGCAAGACAGGGACCTACGAGCAGTACTTC
TRBJ2-2,TRBD1,-,TRBV7-9,CASSRTGVGTGELFF,TGTGCCAGCAGCCGGACAGGGGTAGGCACCGGGGAGCTGTTTTTT
TRBJ2-4,-,-,TRBV19,CASSIVAGEYAQYF,TGTGCCAGTAGTATAGTGGCCGGGGAGTATGCTCAGTACTTC
TRBJ2-2,TRBD2,-,TRBV6-2/TRBV6-3,CASSFSGGAPGELFF,TGTGCCAGCAGTTTTAGCGGGGGGGCACCCGGGGAGCTGTTTTTT
TRBJ1-1,-,-,TRBV4-1,CASSQVILGRGTEAFF,TGCGCCAGCAGCCAAGTGATCTTAGGCCGCGGGACTGAAGCTTTCTTT
TRBJ1-1,-,-,TRBV5-1,CASSLAAGAPNTEAFF,TGCGCCAGCAGCTTGGCAGCAGGGGCCCCGAACACTGAAGCTTTCTTT
TRBJ2-7,-,-,TRBV4-2,CASSHIAREQYF,TGTGCCAGCAGCCATATAGCGAGGGAGCAGTACTTC
TRBJ1-1,TRBD1,-,TRBV3-1/TRBV3-2,CASSVRDRGNTEAFF,TGTGCCAGCAGCGTCCGGGACAGGGGGAACACTGAAGCTTTCTTT
TRBJ2-7,TRBD1,-,TRBV30,CAWRDAGTGRYEQYF,TGTGCCTGGAGGGATGCCGGGACAGGGAGATACGAGCAGTACTTC
TRBJ2-3,-,-,TRBV11-3,CASSFQTGPYADTQYF,TGTGCCAGCAGCTTCCAGACAGGTCCTTACGCAGATACGCAGTATTTT
TRBJ2-5,-,-,TRBV5-4,CASSLEWRETQYF,TGTGCCAGCAGCTTGGAATGGAGAGAGACCCAGTACTTC